The 15 T cell receptor beta chains below come from one sample, sequenced in a study of shared clonotypes between healthy human individuals. Clones were read by immunoSEQ multiplex PCR, and TCRdb kept only the in-frame ones, dropping some. The repertoire holds around 650,000 clones, approximately 96% seen once, with 0.11% in the top ten. Naive CD8 cells were CD45RO-negative, positively selected for CCR7, excluding terminally differentiated effector memory CD45RA+ cells. Sequencing was done on a sample of naive CD8+ T cells sorted from blood. These receptors came from a woman in her twenties or thirties in good health.

The CDR3 nucleotides are TGTGCCAGCAACCCCGACGGCGACTCCTACAATGAGCAGTTCTTC. Translation gives CASNPDGDSYNEQFF. This chain uses TRBV27 with TRBJ2-1; D is unclear. This CDR3 region has 15 residues. The V gene's germline CDR1 is MNHEY and CDR2 SMNVEV (reference sequence). The V end lost 7 bases, the J end lost 0 bases, and 13 bases lay between the germline ends.

This clone was detected only once. The J gene is TRBJ1-6, the V gene TRBV6-6; no reliable D call. Germline values: CDR1 MNHNY, CDR2 SVGAGI (reference sequence). The CDR3 extends over 12 amino acids. Trimming shortened V by 2 bases and J by 6 bases, and 2 bases separated the two germline ends. The CDR3 spells CASSYTNSPLHF. CDR3 nucleotides: TGTGCCAGCAGTTACACTAATTCACCCCTCCACTTT.

This rearrangement joins TRBV27 to TRBJ2-1, with a possible D match to TRBD2 (5 bases). The V gene's germline CDR1 is MNHEY and CDR2 SMNVEV (reference sequence). The germline V and J ends were trimmed by 2 bases and 9 bases, with 14 bases remaining between them. This CDR3 has 14 residues. The CDR3 nucleotides are TGTGCCAGCAGTTTAGAACTAGTGCATGGTGAGCAGTTCTTC. This sequence encodes CASSLELVHGEQFF.

The gene calls are TRBV19 and TRBJ2-1; D remains unclear. The CDR3 covers 13 residues. The germline V and J ends were trimmed by 2 bases and 9 bases, with 11 bases remaining between them. Germline V gives CDR1 LNHDA, CDR2 SQIVND (reference sequence). The CDR3 DNA sequence: TGTGCCAGTAGTATACGGCCATCTAGTGAGCAGTTCTTC. It encodes CASSIRPSSEQFF.

The J gene is TRBJ1-2, the V gene TRBV19, with D unresolved. Germline CDR1 reads LNHDA; CDR2 reads SQIVND (reference sequence). CDR3 length: 13 amino acids. V dropped 1 base and J dropped 5 bases, with 8 bases sitting between them. CDR3 sequence reads: CASSIGLSYGYTF. The DNA of the CDR3 is TGTGCCAGTAGTATAGGACTGTCATATGGCTACACCTTC.

This chain uses TRBV7-9 with TRBJ2-1; TRBD2 agrees at 9 bases. Trimming at V came to 5 bases and at J to 4 bases, leaving 12 bases not matched to a gene. This CDR3 is built from 17 residues. Germline CDR1 reads SEHNR; CDR2 reads FQNEAQ (reference sequence). CDR3 sequence: CASSPLFGAGGYNEQFF. CDR3 in DNA: TGTGCCAGCAGCCCCCTCTTTGGAGCGGGAGGATACAATGAGCAGTTCTTC. Combining the CDR3 with reference TRBV7-9 and TRBJ2-1 gives the whole variable domain DTGVSQNPRHKITKRGQNVTFRCDPISEHNRLYWYRQTLGQGPEFLTYFQNEAQLEKSRLLSDRFSAERPKGSFSTLEIQRTEQGDSAMYLCASSPLFGAGGYNEQFFGPGTRLTVL.

This clone was seen once. The V and J genes are TRBV9 and TRBJ2-2; no firm D call. This CDR3 spans 15 amino acids. CDR1 is SGDLS, CDR2 YYNGEE, per germline. Trimming removed 3 bases at V and 1 base at J, with 10 bases between. The CDR3 region is CASSGLGRNTGELFF. CDR3 DNA: TGTGCCAGCAGCGGGCTCGGACGGAACACCGGGGAGCTGTTTTTT.

The chain carries TRBV27 and TRBJ2-1; 9 bases are shared with TRBD2. The germline CDR1 and CDR2 sequences are MNHEY and SMNVEV (reference sequence). Trimming removed 5 bases from V and 7 bases from J; junction bases left unmatched: 6. The CDR3 loop spans 14 amino acids. Here the CDR3 DNA reads TGTGCCAGCAGTGCGGGAGGGCCTGGGAATGAGCAGTTCTTC. It specifies CASSAGGPGNEQFF.

V is TRBV28 and J is TRBJ2-7, with D unresolved. Germline CDR1 is MDHEN and CDR2 is SYDVKM. V lost 3 bases and J 5 bases, leaving 14 bases between the germline ends. The CDR3 sequence is 14 residues long. This CDR3 reads CASSLGPGYHEQYF. The DNA of the CDR3 is TGTGCCAGCAGTTTGGGTCCGGGTTACCACGAGCAGTACTTC.

The chain employs TRBV19 and TRBJ2-1; D is tentatively TRBD1 or TRBD2 (5 bases each). The V end lost 6 bases, the J end lost 5 bases, and 14 bases lay between the germline ends. The V gene's germline CDR1 is LNHDA and CDR2 SQIVND (reference sequence). The CDR3 covers 14 residues. CDR3 nucleotide sequence: TGTGCCAGTAGGATAAGGGACCAAAACAATGAGCAGTTCTTC. Translation gives CASRIRDQNNEQFF.

There are a few counts of this clone. This rearrangement joins TRBV27 to TRBJ2-7; D gene ambiguous. The CDR3 is 13 amino acids. Between the trimmed V and J ends, which lost 4 bases and 0 bases, there was a span of 7 bases. Germline loops: CDR1 MNHEY, CDR2 SMNVEV (reference sequence). The CDR3: CASSYTSSYEQYF. In nucleotides, the CDR3 is TGTGCCAGCAGTTACACGAGCTCCTACGAGCAGTACTTC.

This rearrangement joins TRBV2 to TRBJ2-2; TRBD2 matches 8 bases. Germline V lookup: CDR1 SNHLY, CDR2 FYNNEI. CDR3 length equals 14 residues. J lost 4 bases, V lost 4 bases, and 2 bases had no gene match. CDR3 DNA: TGTGCCAGCAGTGTTACTAGCGGCACCGGGGAGCTGTTTTTT. This translates into CASSVTSGTGELFF.

The chain joins TRBV28 to TRBJ2-3; 7 bases line up with TRBD2. J was trimmed by 3 bases and V by 2 bases; bases with no gene match: 5. Germline V lookup: CDR1 MDHEN, CDR2 SYDVKM. CDR3 length: 15 residues. This CDR3 is CASSLGMGGTDTQYF. The CDR3 bases are TGTGCCAGCAGTTTAGGTATGGGGGGGACAGATACGCAGTATTTT.

The gene calls are TRBV2 and TRBJ1-6; D perhaps matches TRBD1 (5 bases). V lost 4 bases and J lost 10, with 11 bases in between. Germline assignment: CDR1 SNHLY and CDR2 FYNNEI. The CDR3 contains 13 residues. DNA for the CDR3: TGTGCCAGCAGTGCTGACAGTCGCTCACCCCTCCACTTT. It translates to CASSADSRSPLHF.

The chain uses TRBV10-2 and TRBJ2-5, with D possibly being TRBD2 (6 bases). Near its end, the DNA agrees better with TRBJ2-7, so the J call may be wrong. The germline gives CDR1 WSHSY, CDR2 SAAADI. CDR3 length: 13 residues. The CDR3 DNA follows: TGCGCCAGCACAGCTAGCGCGGCCTACGAGCAGTACTTC. Its protein product is CASTASAAYEQYF.